The 9 T cell receptor beta chains listed next were all sequenced from one sample in a study of neurological immune-mediated disorders. TCRdb reprocessed the 5' RACE reads via MiXCR and lists one record per CDR3 protein. The sample includes around 62,000 distinct CDR3 sequences, roughly 4% of them seen just once. Sequenced: PBMCs. These receptors came from a man in his fifties or sixties with multiple sclerosis.

This clonotype was recorded many times. The chain links TRBV6-5 to TRBJ1-2; TRBD1 aligns across 8 bases. Germline values: CDR1 MNHEY, CDR2 SVGAGI. The CDR3 contains 15 residues. V shed 5 bases, J shed 4 bases, and the junction held 9 bases outside the gene matches. In nucleotides, the CDR3 is TGTGCCAGCAGTAACTATCGGGACAGGTCCTATGGCTACACCTTC. It yields the protein CASSNYRDRSYGYTF.

The rearrangement joins TRBV25-1 to TRBJ2-5; TRBD2 agrees at 12 bases. Germline V gene sequence: CDR1 MGHDK, CDR2 SYGVNS. J lost 3 bases, V lost 5 bases, and 4 bases had no gene match. This CDR3 contains 15 residues. In DNA, the CDR3 is TGTGCCAGCAGTAGGACTAGCGGGGTAAAAGAGACCCAGTACTTC. Translation gives CASSRTSGVKETQYF.

This clonotype was detected many times. CDR3 loop: CASSLYGTSGFNEQFF. CDR3 nucleotide sequence: TGTGCCAGCAGCTTATATGGGACTAGCGGGTTCAATGAGCAGTTCTTC. The chain links TRBV7-3 to TRBJ2-1; 12 bases align to TRBD2. Trimming cost V 2 bases and J 6 bases; bases outside gene matches: 5. Germline values: CDR1 SGHTA, CDR2 FQGTGA. This CDR3 has 16 residues.

Many counts were recorded for this clonotype. CDR3 in DNA: TGTGCCAGCAGCACCTACACAGATACGCAGTATTTT. Amino acids: CASSTYTDTQYF. The rearrangement joins TRBV9 to TRBJ2-3; no firm D call. Between the trimmed V and J ends, which lost 4 bases and 2 bases, there was a span of 5 bases. Per the germline V gene, CDR1 is SGDLS and CDR2 is YYNGEE. The CDR3 sequence is 12 residues long. Supplemented by reference TRBV9 and TRBJ2-3, the full variable domain reads DSGVTQTPKHLITATGQRVTLRCSPRSGDLSVYWYQQSLDQGLQFLIQYYNGEERAKGNILERFSAQQFPDLHSELNLSSLELGDSALYFCASSTYTDTQYFGPGTRLTVL.

This clonotype was observed at least ten times. The J gene is TRBJ2-7, the V gene TRBV20-1, with D possibly being TRBD2 (7 bases). V lost 4 bases, J lost 5 bases, and 18 bases lay in between. Looked up from germline, CDR1 is DFQATT and CDR2 is SNEGSKA (reference sequence). CDR3 size: 14 residues. This chain's CDR3 is CSAIVFGGPDEQYF. The CDR3 coding sequence is TGCAGTGCTATCGTATTCGGGGGGCCAGACGAGCAGTACTTC.

This clonotype was observed at least ten times. The chain has TRBV7-9 and TRBJ1-5, with 10 bases aligning to TRBD1. CDR3 size: 19 residues. Per the germline V gene, CDR1 is SEHNR and CDR2 is FQNEAQ (reference sequence). V lost 5 bases, J lost 0 bases, and 13 bases stayed unmatched. DNA of the CDR3: TGTGCCAGCAGCCACCCACCGGGACAGGGGTTATATAGCAATCAGCCCCAGCATTTT. The encoded protein is CASSHPPGQGLYSNQPQHF.

This clonotype was detected ten times or more. The V call is TRBV5-1, the J call TRBJ1-1; no clear D. The CDR3 is 16 residues long. Germline V gene data show CDR1 as SGHRS and CDR2 as YFSETQ. The V end lost 0 bases, the J end lost 1 base, and 13 bases lay between the germline ends. The CDR3 DNA follows: TGCGCCAGCAGCTTGGCGGAGGCGTCAACGAACACTGAAGCTTTCTTT. This codes for CASSLAEASTNTEAFF.

This clonotype has a count of ten or more. CDR3 sequence (DNA): TGCAGCGTTGCGGGGGGCACCGGGGAGCTGTTTTTT. It is translated as CSVAGGTGELFF. This chain links TRBV29-1 with TRBJ2-2; 7 bases agree with TRBD2. Germline lookup yields CDR1 SQVTM and CDR2 ANQGSEA. Trimming removed 4 bases from V and 4 bases from J; junction bases left unmatched: 0. This CDR3 has 12 amino acids.

This clonotype appeared many times. The V gene is TRBV9, the J gene TRBJ2-2; no clear D gene. The CDR3 totals 16 residues. The V end was cut by 4 bases, the J end by 3 bases, with 16 bases between. Germline loops: CDR1 SGDLS, CDR2 YYNGEE. The CDR3 sequence: CASSPRLWGYTGELFF. CDR3 DNA: TGTGCCAGCAGCCCCCGTCTGTGGGGATACACCGGGGAGCTGTTTTTT.